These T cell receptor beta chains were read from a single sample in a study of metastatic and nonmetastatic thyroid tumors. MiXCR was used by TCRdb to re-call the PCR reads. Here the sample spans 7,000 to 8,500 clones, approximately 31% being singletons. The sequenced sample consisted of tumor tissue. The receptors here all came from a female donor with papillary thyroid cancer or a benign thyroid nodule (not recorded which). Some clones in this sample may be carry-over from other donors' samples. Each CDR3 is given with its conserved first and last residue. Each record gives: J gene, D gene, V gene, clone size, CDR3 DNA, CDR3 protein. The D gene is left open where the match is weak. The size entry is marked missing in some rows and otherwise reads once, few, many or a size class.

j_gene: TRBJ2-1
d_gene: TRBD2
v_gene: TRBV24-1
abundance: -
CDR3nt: TGTGCCACCCAGGGGACTAGCGGGAGTACTTACAATGAGCAGTTCTTC
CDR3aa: CATQGTSGSTYNEQFF

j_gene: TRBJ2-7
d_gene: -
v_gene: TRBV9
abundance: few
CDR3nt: TGTGCCAGCAGCGTAGGGGGTGGTGGGAGAGAGTACGAGCAGTACTTC
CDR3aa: CASSVGGGGREYEQYF

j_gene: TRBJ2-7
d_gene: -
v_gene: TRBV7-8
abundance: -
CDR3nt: TGTGCCAGCAGCCCTGGTAGGGTTCCCTACGAGCAGTACTTC
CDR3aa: CASSPGRVPYEQYF

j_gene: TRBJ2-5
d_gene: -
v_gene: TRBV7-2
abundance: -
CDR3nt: TGTGCCAGCAGCTTCAGTCTCGAAGAGACCCAGTACTTC
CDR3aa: CASSFSLEETQYF

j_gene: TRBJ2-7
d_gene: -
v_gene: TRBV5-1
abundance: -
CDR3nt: TGCGCCAGCAGCCCCGGGACGGCCGAGCAGTACTTC
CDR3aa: CASSPGTAEQYF

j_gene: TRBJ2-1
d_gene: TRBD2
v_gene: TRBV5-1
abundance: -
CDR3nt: TGCGCCAGCAGCTTGGGTACTAGCGCTAATGAGCAGTTCTTC
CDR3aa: CASSLGTSANEQFF

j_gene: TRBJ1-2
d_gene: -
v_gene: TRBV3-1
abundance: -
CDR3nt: TGTGCCAGCAGCCAAGTTGAGGGGAAGGGAGGCTACACCTTC
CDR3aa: CASSQVEGKGGYTF

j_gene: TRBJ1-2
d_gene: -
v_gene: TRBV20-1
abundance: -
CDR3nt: TGCAGTGCTCCGCCCCCGTATAACTATGGCTACACCTTC
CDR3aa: CSAPPPYNYGYTF

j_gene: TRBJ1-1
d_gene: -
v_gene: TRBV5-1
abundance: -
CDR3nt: TGCGCCAGCAGTCCGGAGGTTAACATGAACACTGAAGCTTTCTTT
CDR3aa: CASSPEVNMNTEAFF

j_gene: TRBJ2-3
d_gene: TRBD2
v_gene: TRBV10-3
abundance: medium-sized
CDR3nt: TGTGCCATCAGTGAGTGGCTAGCGGAAACAGATACGCAGTATTTT
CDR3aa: CAISEWLAETDTQYF

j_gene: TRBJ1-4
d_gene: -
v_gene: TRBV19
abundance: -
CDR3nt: TGTGCCAGTAGTACCGGGACCGACCTTGAAAAACTGTTTTTT
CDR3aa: CASSTGTDLEKLFF

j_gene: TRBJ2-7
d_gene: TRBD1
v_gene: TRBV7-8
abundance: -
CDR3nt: TGTGCCAGCAGCTTAGCGTGGGACAGGGGCGAGCAGTACTTC
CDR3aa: CASSLAWDRGEQYF

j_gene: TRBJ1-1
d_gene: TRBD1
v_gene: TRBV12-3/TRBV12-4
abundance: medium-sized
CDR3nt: TGTGCCAGCAAGGGGGCAGTCAGTCGGAACACTGAAGCTTTCTTT
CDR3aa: CASKGAVSRNTEAFF

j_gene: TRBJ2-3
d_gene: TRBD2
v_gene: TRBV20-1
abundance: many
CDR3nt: TGCAGTGCTATCTCGGGGGCTAGCGGGAGTTATACGCAGTATTTT
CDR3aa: CSAISGASGSYTQYF

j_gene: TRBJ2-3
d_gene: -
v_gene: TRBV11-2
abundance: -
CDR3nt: TGTGCCAGCAGTTCACTCAGGGGCAGGATGACAGATACGCAGTATTTT
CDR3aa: CASSSLRGRMTDTQYF

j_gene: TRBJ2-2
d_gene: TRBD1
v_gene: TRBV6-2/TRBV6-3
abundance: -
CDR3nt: TGTGCCAGCACGGGACAGTCGAACACCGGGGAGCTGTTTTTT
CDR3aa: CASTGQSNTGELFF

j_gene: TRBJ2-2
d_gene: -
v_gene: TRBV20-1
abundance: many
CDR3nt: TGCAGTGCTAGAGACCCCCATCAGCCCGGCCTCGCGAACACCGGGGAGCTGTTTTTT
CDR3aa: CSARDPHQPGLANTGELFF

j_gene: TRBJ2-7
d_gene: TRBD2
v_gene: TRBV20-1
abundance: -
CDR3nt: TGCAGTGCTACTCCCTTAGCGGGAGACTACGAGCAGTACTTC
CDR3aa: CSATPLAGDYEQYF

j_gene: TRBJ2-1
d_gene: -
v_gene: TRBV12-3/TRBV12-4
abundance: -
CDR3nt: TGTGCCAGCAGTCCCCGGCCGGGTAACAATGAGCAGTTCTTC
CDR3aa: CASSPRPGNNEQFF

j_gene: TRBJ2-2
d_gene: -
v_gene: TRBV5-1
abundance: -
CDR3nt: TGCGCCAGCAGCTTGGGGCCGGGACGGACGAACACCGGGGAGCTGTTCTTT
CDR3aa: CASSLGPGRTNTGELFF

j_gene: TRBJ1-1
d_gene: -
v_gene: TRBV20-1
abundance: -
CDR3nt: TGCAGTGCTAGAGATCGTATGAACACTGAAGCTTTCTTT
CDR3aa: CSARDRMNTEAFF

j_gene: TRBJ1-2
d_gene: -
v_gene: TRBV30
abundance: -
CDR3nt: TGTGCCTGGAGTGGGGGGCAGGGTGGTATTGCGGACTATGGCTACACCTTC
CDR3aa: CAWSGGQGGIADYGYTF

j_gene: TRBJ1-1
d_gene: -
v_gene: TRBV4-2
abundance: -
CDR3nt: TGTGCCAGCAGCCAATGCCTCGCCACTGAAGCTTTCTTT
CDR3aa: CASSQCLATEAFF

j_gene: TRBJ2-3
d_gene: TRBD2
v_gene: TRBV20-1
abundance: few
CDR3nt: TGCAGTGCTAGAGATCACGCTAGCGGCCTTAAAGATACGCAGTATTTT
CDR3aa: CSARDHASGLKDTQYF

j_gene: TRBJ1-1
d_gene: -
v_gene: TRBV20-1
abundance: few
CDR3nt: TGCAGTGCTAGAGTTGGCACAGGTACTGAAGCTTTCTTT
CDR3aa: CSARVGTGTEAFF

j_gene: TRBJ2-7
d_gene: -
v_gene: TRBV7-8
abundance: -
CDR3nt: TGTGCCAGCAGCTCGGAGGGGGTCTCGAACGAGCAGTACTTC
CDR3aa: CASSSEGVSNEQYF

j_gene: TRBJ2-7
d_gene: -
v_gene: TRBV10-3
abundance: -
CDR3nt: TGTGCCATCAGTGAGTCGAGACAGTCCTACGAGCAGTACTTC
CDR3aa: CAISESRQSYEQYF

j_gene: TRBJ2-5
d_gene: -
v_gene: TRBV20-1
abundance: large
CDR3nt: TGCAGTGCTAGAGGACAGGGACTAGAGGAGACCCAGTACTTC
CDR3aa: CSARGQGLEETQYF

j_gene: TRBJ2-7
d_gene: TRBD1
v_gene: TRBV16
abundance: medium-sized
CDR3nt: TGTGCCAGCAGCCGGGACAGGGGGGACGAGCAGTACTTC
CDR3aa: CASSRDRGDEQYF

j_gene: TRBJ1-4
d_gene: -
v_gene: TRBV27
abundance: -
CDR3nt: TGTGCCAGCAGTTTAGACCGGAAGGGTGAAAAACTGTTTTTT
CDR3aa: CASSLDRKGEKLFF

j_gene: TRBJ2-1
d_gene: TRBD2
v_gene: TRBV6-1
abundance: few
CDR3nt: TGTGCCAGCAGTCCGGGACTAGCGGGAATCAATGAGCAGTTCTTC
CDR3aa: CASSPGLAGINEQFF

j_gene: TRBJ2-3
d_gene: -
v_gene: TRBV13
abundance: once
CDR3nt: TGTGCCAGCAGCAGAGCGCTAGTTGCTAGCACAGATACGCAGTATTTT
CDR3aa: CASSRALVASTDTQYF

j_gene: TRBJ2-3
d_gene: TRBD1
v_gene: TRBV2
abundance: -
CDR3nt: TGTGCCAGCAGTATGGACAGGGATGGAGATACGCAGTATTTT
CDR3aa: CASSMDRDGDTQYF

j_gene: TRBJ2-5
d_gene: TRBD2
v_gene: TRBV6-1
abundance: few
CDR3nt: TGTGCCAGCAGACAGAGCGGGACGGAGACCCAGTACTTC
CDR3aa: CASRQSGTETQYF

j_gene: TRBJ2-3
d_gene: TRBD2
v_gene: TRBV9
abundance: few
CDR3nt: TGTGCCAGCAGCGCTGGGACTAGCGTCACAGATACGCAGTATTTT
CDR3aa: CASSAGTSVTDTQYF

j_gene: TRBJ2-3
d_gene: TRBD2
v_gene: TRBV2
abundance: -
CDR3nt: TGTGCCAGCAGTGAAGGGCTAGCGGCTAGCACAGATACGCAGTATTTT
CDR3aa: CASSEGLAASTDTQYF

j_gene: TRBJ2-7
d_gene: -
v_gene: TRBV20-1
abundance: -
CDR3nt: TGCAGTGCTCTGCGAGGGGGGAGCTCATACGAGCAGTACTTC
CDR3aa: CSALRGGSSYEQYF

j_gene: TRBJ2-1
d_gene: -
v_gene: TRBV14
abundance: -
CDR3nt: TGTGCCAGCAGCCAGCCCCGGGACTTACCGAATGAGCAGTTCTTC
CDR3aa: CASSQPRDLPNEQFF

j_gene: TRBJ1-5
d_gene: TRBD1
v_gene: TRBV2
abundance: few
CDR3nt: TGTGCCAGCAGGCAGGGGGGCTTGAGCAATCAGCCCCAGCATTTT
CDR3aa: CASRQGGLSNQPQHF

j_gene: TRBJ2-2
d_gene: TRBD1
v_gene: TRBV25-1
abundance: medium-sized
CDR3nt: TGTGCCAGCAGTGAATCTGGACAGGGTAACACCGGGGAGCTGTTTTTT
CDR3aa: CASSESGQGNTGELFF